These T cell receptor beta chains were read from a single sample in a study of blood T cells in healthy people across ages. TCRdb fed the 5' RACE reads into MiXCR, producing one record per CDR3 protein. Here the sample spans around 800,000 distinct CDR3 sequences, around 62% being singletons. The sequenced sample was blood. These receptor sequences come from a man aged 30 to 39 in good health. Both conserved end residues are part of each CDR3. A D gene is named only where the DNA matches it firmly. The size of a clone is reported for some rows only, either as once, few or many, or as a class for expanded clones.

j_gene	v_gene	abundance	d_gene	CDR3nt	CDR3aa
TRBJ2-1	TRBV5-1	few	.	TGCGCCAGCAGCTTGGCGGCGGGCTATTCGTGGAATGAGCAGTTCTTC	CASSLAAGYSWNEQFF
TRBJ2-5	TRBV7-2	.	TRBD1	TGTGCCAGCGTTCGGGCACAGGGGGCTTGGGAGACCCAGTACTTC	CASVRAQGAWETQYF
TRBJ2-1	TRBV4-3	few	TRBD2	TGCGCCAGCAGCCAAGAATTGACTAGCTGGTCCTACAATGAGCAGTTCTTC	CASSQELTSWSYNEQFF
TRBJ2-1	TRBV9	.	TRBD2	TGTGCCAGCAGCGTAGCTATCACCGGGACCGGGACTAGCGGGGCGGATGAGCAGTTCTTC	CASSVAITGTGTSGADEQFF
TRBJ2-2	TRBV5-1	.	TRBD2	TGCGCCAGCAGCTTGGATCTAGCGGCGACCGGGGAGCTGTTTTTT	CASSLDLAATGELFF
TRBJ2-5	TRBV28	.	.	TGTGCCAGCAAATATGGACCGGTGGGGACTCAAGAGACCCAGTACTTC	CASKYGPVGTQETQYF
TRBJ2-7	TRBV9	.	.	TGTGCCAGCCCTCGGCCCGGACAGTTTCCCCACGAGCAGTACTTC	CASPRPGQFPHEQYF
TRBJ2-1	TRBV20-1	.	.	TGCAGTGTTAGCGGGCGGGGGCCTTACAATGAGCAGTTCTTC	CSVSGRGPYNEQFF
TRBJ2-7	TRBV28	.	.	TGTGCCAGCACCTCGGAGGGATTCTACCACGAGCAGTACTTC	CASTSEGFYHEQYF
TRBJ1-2	TRBV27	once	TRBD1	TGTGCCAGCAGTTTTAGGACAGGATTGACCTATGGCCACACCTTC	CASSFRTGLTYGHTF
TRBJ1-5	TRBV20-1	.	.	TGCAGTGCTAGAGGAGCAGGGGCCAGAAGCAATCAGCCCCAGCATTTT	CSARGAGARSNQPQHF
TRBJ1-2	TRBV14	.	.	TGTGCCAGCAGCCGCCGGGACGGCTTTGGGCACACCTTC	CASSRRDGFGHTF
TRBJ1-1	TRBV20-1	.	.	TGCAGTGCTAGTTTCCAGAACACTGAAGCTTTCTTT	CSASFQNTEAFF
TRBJ2-1	TRBV4-1	.	TRBD2	TGCGCCAGCAGCCTCTTCCCTCTGGGGGGGGGAAGCAATGAGCAGTTCTTC	CASSLFPLGGGSNEQFF
TRBJ2-7	TRBV7-2	.	TRBD2	TGTGCCAGCAGCTTATCTAGCGGGGGACCCTACGAGCAGTACTTC	CASSLSSGGPYEQYF
TRBJ2-7	TRBV20-1	.	.	TGCAGTGCTTTTCCGGGCCAACCCTCCTACGAGCAGTACTTC	CSAFPGQPSYEQYF
TRBJ2-3	TRBV7-3	.	TRBD2	TGTGCCAGCAGCTTAAAGGCTAGCGGGGTAGGGGATACGCAGTATTTT	CASSLKASGVGDTQYF
TRBJ1-2	TRBV4-2	.	TRBD1	TGTGCCAGCCAAAGACAGGGATTACACGGCTACACCTTC	CASQRQGLHGYTF
TRBJ2-5	TRBV7-2	.	TRBD2	TGTGCCAGCAGCCCCGAGGTCCTAGCGGGGGGTGAAGAGACCCAGTACTTC	CASSPEVLAGGEETQYF
TRBJ2-5	TRBV28	few	TRBD2	TGTGCCAGCAGACTAGCGGGCGCGAACCAAGAGACCCAGTACTTC	CASRLAGANQETQYF
TRBJ2-3	TRBV27	.	TRBD2	TGTGCCGGCAGTAATCGACGAGCGGGGGTGGATACGCAGTATTTT	CAGSNRRAGVDTQYF
TRBJ2-1	TRBV27	few	.	TGTGCCAGCAGTTTCGACGGGCAAAATGAGCAGTTCTTC	CASSFDGQNEQFF
TRBJ1-1	TRBV30	once	.	TGTGCCTGGACGAAAGCGGACACCTTTAACACTGAAGCTTTCTTT	CAWTKADTFNTEAFF
TRBJ2-1	TRBV7-2	.	TRBD1	TGTGCCAGCAGCCCCCGGGACAGGGCGAGGAATGAGCAGTTCTTC	CASSPRDRARNEQFF
TRBJ2-3	TRBV7-2	.	.	TGTGCCAGCAGCTTAGATGCGGGATTGGGCCGCGCAGATACGCAGTATTTT	CASSLDAGLGRADTQYF
TRBJ2-4	TRBV6-5	.	TRBD1	TGTGCCAGCAGTTACTGGGCTGACAGGGATAACGCCAAAAACATTCAGTACTTC	CASSYWADRDNAKNIQYF
TRBJ1-5	TRBV20-1	.	TRBD1	TGCAGTGCTGCCGCCTGGGACAGAGCGAATCAGCCCCAGCATTTT	CSAAAWDRANQPQHF
TRBJ1-4	TRBV4-3	.	.	TGCGCCAGCAGCCAAGAAGGCGGCGGGGAAGAAAAACTGTTTTTT	CASSQEGGGEEKLFF
TRBJ2-7	TRBV11-2	.	TRBD2	TGTGCCAGCAGCTTATCGATCGGGGGGTTGGACGAGCAGTACTTC	CASSLSIGGLDEQYF
TRBJ2-3	TRBV6-2/TRBV6-3	once	.	TGTGCCATCGGGAATCCCCGGACAGATACGCAGTATTTT	CAIGNPRTDTQYF
TRBJ1-2	TRBV5-1	.	.	TGCGCCAGCAGCTTGGGATCCCAGTCCGTGGGTGGCTACACCTTC	CASSLGSQSVGGYTF
TRBJ2-7	TRBV12-3/TRBV12-4	few	TRBD2	TGTGCCAGCAGCCGAGCGGGGGTGTTATACGAGCAGTACTTC	CASSRAGVLYEQYF
TRBJ2-1	TRBV7-2	.	TRBD2	TGTGCCAGCAGCCCCGCAGCGGGGGGCGGCTCCTACAATGAGCAGTTCTTC	CASSPAAGGGSYNEQFF
TRBJ1-5	TRBV7-3	.	.	TGTGCCAGCAGCTTAACGGACGCAGGGCGGGGACAGCCCCAGCATTTT	CASSLTDAGRGQPQHF
TRBJ2-7	TRBV13	.	TRBD2	TGTGCCAGCAGACCGGGGGGGCTTCTGCTATCCTACGAGCAGTACTTC	CASRPGGLLLSYEQYF
TRBJ2-7	TRBV6-2/TRBV6-3	few	.	TGTGCCAGCAGTTCGGACTACCCCAACGAGCAGTACTTC	CASSSDYPNEQYF